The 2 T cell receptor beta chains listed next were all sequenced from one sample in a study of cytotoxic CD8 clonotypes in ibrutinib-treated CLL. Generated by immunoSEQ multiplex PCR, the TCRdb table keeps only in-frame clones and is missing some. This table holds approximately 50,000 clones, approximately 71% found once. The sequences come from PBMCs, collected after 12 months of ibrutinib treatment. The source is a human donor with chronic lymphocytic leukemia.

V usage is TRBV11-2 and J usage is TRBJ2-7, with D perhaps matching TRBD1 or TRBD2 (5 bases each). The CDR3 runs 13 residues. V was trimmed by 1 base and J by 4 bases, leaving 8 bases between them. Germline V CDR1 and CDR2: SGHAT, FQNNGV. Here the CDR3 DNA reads TGTGCCAGCAGCTTAGGAGAGGGGTACGAGCAGTACTTC. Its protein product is CASSLGEGYEQYF.

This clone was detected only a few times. CDR3 bases: TGTGCCAGCTCACCGGTGGACGATCCCAGTGGTGAGCAGTTCTTC. The encoded protein is CASSPVDDPSGEQFF. V is TRBV18 and J is TRBJ2-1; no definite D call. The germline V and J ends were trimmed by 3 bases and 9 bases, with 18 bases remaining between them. Germline values: CDR1 KGHSH, CDR2 LQKENI. The CDR3 runs 15 residues.